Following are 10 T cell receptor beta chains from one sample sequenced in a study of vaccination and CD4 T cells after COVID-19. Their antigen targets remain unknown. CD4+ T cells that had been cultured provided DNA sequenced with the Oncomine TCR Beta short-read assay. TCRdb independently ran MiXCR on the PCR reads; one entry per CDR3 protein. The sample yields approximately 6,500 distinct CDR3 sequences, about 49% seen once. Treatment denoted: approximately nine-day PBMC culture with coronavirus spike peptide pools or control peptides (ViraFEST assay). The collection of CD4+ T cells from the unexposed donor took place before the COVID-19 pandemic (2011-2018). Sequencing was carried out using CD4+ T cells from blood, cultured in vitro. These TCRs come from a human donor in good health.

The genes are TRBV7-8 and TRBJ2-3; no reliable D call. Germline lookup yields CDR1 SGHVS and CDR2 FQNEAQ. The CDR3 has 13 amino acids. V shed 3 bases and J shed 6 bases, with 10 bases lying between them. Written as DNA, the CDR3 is TGTGCCAGCAGCTTGGGCCCGTGGGATACGCAGTATTTT. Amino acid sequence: CASSLGPWDTQYF. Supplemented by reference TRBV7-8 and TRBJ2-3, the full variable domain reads GAGVSQSPRYKVAKRGQDVALRCDPISGHVSLFWYQQALGQGPEFLTYFQNEAQLDKSGLPSDRFFAERPEGSVSTLKIQRTQQEDSAVYLCASSLGPWDTQYFGPGTRLTVL.

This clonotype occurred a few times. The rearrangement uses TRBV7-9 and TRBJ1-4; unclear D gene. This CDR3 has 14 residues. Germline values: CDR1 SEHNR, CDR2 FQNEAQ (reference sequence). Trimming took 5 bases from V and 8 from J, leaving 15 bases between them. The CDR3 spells CASSQAVTGEKLFF. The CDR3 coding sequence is TGTGCCAGCAGCCAAGCGGTTACGGGAGAAAAACTGTTTTTT.

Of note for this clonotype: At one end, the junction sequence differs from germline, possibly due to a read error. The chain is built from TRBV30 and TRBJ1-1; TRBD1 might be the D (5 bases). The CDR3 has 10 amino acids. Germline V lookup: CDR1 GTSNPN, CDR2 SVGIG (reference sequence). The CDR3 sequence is CAWSVPGTLF. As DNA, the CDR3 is TGTGCCTGGAGTGTTCCCGGGACCCTATTT.

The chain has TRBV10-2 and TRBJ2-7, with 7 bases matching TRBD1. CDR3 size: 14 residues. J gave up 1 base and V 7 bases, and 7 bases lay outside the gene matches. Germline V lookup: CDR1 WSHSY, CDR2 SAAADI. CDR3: CASTPDRLSYEQYF. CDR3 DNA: TGCGCCAGCACCCCGGACAGGTTATCCTACGAGCAGTACTTC.

CDR3 in DNA: TGTGCCAGCAGCTTCAGGGACCCCGGGGAGCTGTTTTTT. This encodes CASSFRDPGELFF. J is TRBJ2-2 and V is TRBV11-3; the D gene could be TRBD1 or TRBD2 (5 bases each). CDR1 and CDR2 (germline): SGHNT, YENEEA. There are 13 residues in the CDR3. Trimming removed 3 bases from V and 6 bases from J, with 8 bases in between.

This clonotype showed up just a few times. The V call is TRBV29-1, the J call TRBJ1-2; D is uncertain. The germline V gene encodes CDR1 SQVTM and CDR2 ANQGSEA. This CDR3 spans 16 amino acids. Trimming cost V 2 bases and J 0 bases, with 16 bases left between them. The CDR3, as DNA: TGCAGCGTTGAAAGACACCCAAAAGCTACTAACTATGGCTACACCTTC. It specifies CSVERHPKATNYGYTF.

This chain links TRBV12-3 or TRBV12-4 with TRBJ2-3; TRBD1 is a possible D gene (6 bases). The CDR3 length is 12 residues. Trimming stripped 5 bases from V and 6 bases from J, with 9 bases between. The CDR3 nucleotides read TGTGCCAGCAGTGCTAGGGGGGATACGCAGTATTTT. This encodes CASSARGDTQYF.

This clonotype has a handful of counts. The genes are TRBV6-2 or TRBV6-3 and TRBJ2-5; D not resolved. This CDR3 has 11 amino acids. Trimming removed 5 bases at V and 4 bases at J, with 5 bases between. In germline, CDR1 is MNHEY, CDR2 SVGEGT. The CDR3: CASSTPETQYF. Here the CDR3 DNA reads TGTGCCAGCAGTACCCCAGAGACCCAGTACTTC.

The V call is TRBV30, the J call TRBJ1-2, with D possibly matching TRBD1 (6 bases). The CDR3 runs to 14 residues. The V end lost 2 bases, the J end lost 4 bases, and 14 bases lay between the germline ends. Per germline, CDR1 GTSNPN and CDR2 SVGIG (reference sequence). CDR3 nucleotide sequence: TGTGCCTGGAGTTTCCCCCGGACAGCCTATGGCTACACCTTC. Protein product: CAWSFPRTAYGYTF.

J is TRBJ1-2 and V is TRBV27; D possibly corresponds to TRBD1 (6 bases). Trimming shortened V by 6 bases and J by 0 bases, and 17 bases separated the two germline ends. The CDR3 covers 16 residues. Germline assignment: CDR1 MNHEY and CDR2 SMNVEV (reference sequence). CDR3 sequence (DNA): TGTGCCAGCAGGCCCATTACAGGGAAAGCTAACTATGGCTACACCTTC. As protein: CASRPITGKANYGYTF.